The source of this TCR beta chain is a study of beta chain features in type 1 diabetes. Remarks on this clone: Its specificity is unknown.

Study conclusions and caveats: Compared with healthy donors, patients appeared to share more similar naive, central memory and regulatory TCRB repertoires. Junctions at VDJ sites from type 1 diabetes patients had fewer insertions and more deletions. Among patients with Type 1 diabetes, TCRB CDR3s were moderately but significantly shorter in every one of the four CD4+ subsets. Possible PCR preference for shorter templates applied equally to patients and controls.

cDNA synthesis used the whole RNA isolate, giving expressed TCRB sequences. Clones were read by immunoSEQ multiplex PCR, and TCRdb kept only the in-frame ones, dropping some. The sample carries around 180,000 clones, about an eighth recorded once. Trimming shortened V by 4 bases and J by 0 bases, and 13 bases separated the two germline ends. Germline CDR1 reads GTSNPN; CDR2 reads SVGIG (reference sequence). There are 15 residues in the CDR3. V usage is TRBV30 and J usage is TRBJ1-3, with unresolved D. The clonotype comes from a woman under 30 in good health. The source material was central memory CD4+ T cells from blood. CDR3 amino acids: CAWKARILSGNTIYF. CDR3 nucleotide sequence: TGTGCCTGGAAGGCTAGGATACTCTCTGGAAACACCATATATTTT.